Listed below are T cell receptor beta chains from one sample, sequenced in a study of blood T cell repertoires in COVID-19. Generated by immunoSEQ multiplex PCR, the TCRdb table keeps only in-frame clones and is missing some. The sample contains about 140,000 clones, about 85% of which appear only once. The material sequenced was peripheral blood. The receptors were sampled from a human donor with acute or convalescent COVID-19. The donor label of this sample is uncertain. Each CDR3 is given with its conserved first and last residue. D genes are given only for firm matches. Not all rows give a size; the values are once, few, many and, for expanded clones, a class.

d_gene	abundance	j_gene	v_gene	CDR3nt	CDR3aa
NA	NA	TRBJ1-2	TRBV7-2	TGTGCCAGCAGCTTAGTACAGGCTGATGGCTATGGCTACACCTTC	CASSLVQADGYGYTF
TRBD1	NA	TRBJ2-7	TRBV12-3/TRBV12-4	TGTGCCAGCAGTCCAGGGGGCTACGAGCAGTACTTC	CASSPGGYEQYF
NA	NA	TRBJ1-2	TRBV6-5	TGTGCCAGCAGTCGCCTTATTAAGCCTCCAGGCTACACCTTC	CASSRLIKPPGYTF
NA	NA	TRBJ2-2	TRBV5-1	TGCGCCAGCAGCTTGCCATTAGGGGAGGCCGGGGAGCTGTTTTTT	CASSLPLGEAGELFF
TRBD1	few	TRBJ1-2	TRBV19	TGTGCCAGTAGTCCTCACCTGTCGACAGGGACTTATGGCTACACCTTC	CASSPHLSTGTYGYTF
NA	NA	TRBJ1-6	TRBV7-2	TGTGCCAGCAGGTTACACGGGGGAAACACTTCACCCCTCCACTTT	CASRLHGGNTSPLHF
TRBD1	few	TRBJ2-5	TRBV4-3	TGCGCCAGCAGCCGGACCGGGGACAGGGTAGAGACCCAGTACTTC	CASSRTGDRVETQYF
TRBD1	NA	TRBJ1-4	TRBV18	TGTGCCAGCTCACTCCGGGACAGTAATGAAAAACTGTTTTTT	CASSLRDSNEKLFF
NA	NA	TRBJ2-1	TRBV5-6	TGTGCCAGCAGCCTTTCCCATGAGCAGTTCTTC	CASSLSHEQFF
NA	NA	TRBJ1-6	TRBV14	TGTGCCAGCAGCCAAGGGACAACTAATTCACCCCTCCACTTT	CASSQGTTNSPLHF
NA	NA	TRBJ2-5	TRBV5-4	TGTGCCAGCAGCGTCTGGGCGCAAGAGACCCAGTACTTC	CASSVWAQETQYF
NA	few	TRBJ1-3	TRBV28	TGTGCCAGCAGTGGCCCAGCGGGTATGAAGGGCGACACCATATATTTT	CASSGPAGMKGDTIYF
NA	NA	TRBJ1-1	TRBV2	TGTGCCAGCGGGGCTTCCGCGGGGAGGTCTGAAGCTTTCTTT	CASGASAGRSEAFF
NA	NA	TRBJ1-2	TRBV7-9	TGTGCCCTATTGGGGGCTACATTAAAATCTGGCTACACCTTC	CALLGATLKSGYTF
TRBD2	NA	TRBJ2-5	TRBV9	TGTGCCAGCAGCGTGGATGGACTAGTCCAAGAGACCCAGTACTTC	CASSVDGLVQETQYF
NA	NA	TRBJ1-4	TRBV7-2	TGTGCCAGCAGCTGGACAGCAACTAATGAAAAACTGTTTTTT	CASSWTATNEKLFF
TRBD1	NA	TRBJ1-1	TRBV6-6	TGTGCCTCACAGGGGACGAACACTGAAGCTTTCTTT	CASQGTNTEAFF
NA	NA	TRBJ1-6	TRBV5-4	TGTGCCAGCAGCTCCGGACAGAGAGATAATTCACCCCTCCACTTT	CASSSGQRDNSPLHF
NA	NA	TRBJ2-1	TRBV11-2	TGTGCCAGCAGCTTATCCGTTCAGGTTAATGAGCAGTTCTTC	CASSLSVQVNEQFF
TRBD2	NA	TRBJ2-7	TRBV3-1/TRBV3-2	TGTGCCAGCAGCCAAGGGGCAGCGGGGGCCCTTGGACAGTACTTC	CASSQGAAGALGQYF
NA	NA	TRBJ2-1	TRBV4-2	TGTGCCAGCAGCCAAGTACTAGGGCACAATGAGCAGTTCTTC	CASSQVLGHNEQFF
TRBD2	NA	TRBJ2-5	TRBV11-2	TGTGCCAGCAGCTCCTTGTGGGCTAGCGGCGAGACCCAGTACTTC	CASSSLWASGETQYF
TRBD2	NA	TRBJ2-1	TRBV7-3	TGTGCCAGCAGCCCCGGGACTAAGGGTGAGCAGTTCTTC	CASSPGTKGEQFF
NA	NA	TRBJ1-3	TRBV5-1	TGCGCCAGCAGCTTGGCGGGTAACACCATATATTTT	CASSLAGNTIYF
NA	NA	TRBJ2-2	TRBV5-1	TGCGCCAGCAGCTTGGCCACCGCTAGTATAGGGGAGCTGTTTTTT	CASSLATASIGELFF
TRBD1	once	TRBJ1-3	TRBV3-1/TRBV3-2	TGTGCCAGCGGAAGACAGGGGCGGTCTGGAAACACCATATATTTT	CASGRQGRSGNTIYF
NA	NA	TRBJ1-2	TRBV6-6	TGTGCCAGCAGCACCGGGGTTAACTATGGCTACACCTTC	CASSTGVNYGYTF
NA	NA	TRBJ1-2	TRBV18	TGTGCCAGCTCACCACTTAAAAACGCCCCGACGGGGAGGCATGGCTACACCTTC	CASSPLKNAPTGRHGYTF
TRBD2	once	TRBJ2-1	TRBV6-2/TRBV6-3	TGTGCCAGCAGTTACACGAGCGGGAGGGCATCTGAGCAGTTCTTC	CASSYTSGRASEQFF
NA	NA	TRBJ1-3	TRBV9	TGTGCCAGCAGCGTGTACGGACAGATGGGCTCTGGAAACACCATATATTTT	CASSVYGQMGSGNTIYF
NA	NA	TRBJ1-1	TRBV7-9	TGTGCCAGCAGCTTACTGACCGGGACAAAAGCTTTCTTT	CASSLLTGTKAFF
NA	NA	TRBJ2-2	TRBV19	TGTGCCAGTAGGAGACAGGAAAACACCGGGGAGCTGTTTTTT	CASRRQENTGELFF
TRBD1	NA	TRBJ1-5	TRBV27	TGTGCCAGCAGTCAGACAGGGAGCAATCAGCCCCAGCATTTT	CASSQTGSNQPQHF
NA	NA	TRBJ1-2	TRBV6-5	TGTGCCAGCGGAGCAGGGTTCCCCTCTTCTGGCTACACCTTC	CASGAGFPSSGYTF
NA	NA	TRBJ1-1	TRBV19	TGTGCCAGTAGTATATATGGAGAAAACACTGAAGCTTTCTTT	CASSIYGENTEAFF
TRBD1	NA	TRBJ1-6	TRBV4-3	TGCGCCAGCAGCCAAGATCCGGACAGGGGGAATTCACCCCTCCACTTT	CASSQDPDRGNSPLHF
NA	NA	TRBJ2-5	TRBV7-9	TGTGCCAGCAGCCGCCGACAGGACCAAGAGACCCAGTACTTC	CASSRRQDQETQYF
TRBD1	NA	TRBJ1-2	TRBV10-3	TGTGCCATCAGTGAGCCGGGACAGGGTTACTATGGCTACACCTTC	CAISEPGQGYYGYTF
TRBD1	NA	TRBJ2-5	TRBV30	TGTGCCTGGAGCCGAACAGGGGAACAAGAGACCCAGTACTTC	CAWSRTGEQETQYF
NA	NA	TRBJ1-2	TRBV25-1	TGTGCCAGCTCGAGAGTCGGTAGTTATGGCTACACCTTC	CASSRVGSYGYTF
NA	NA	TRBJ1-3	TRBV5-1	TGCGCCAGCAGCTTGGGGGGCCTTGTTTCTGGAAACACCATATATTTT	CASSLGGLVSGNTIYF
TRBD1	once	TRBJ1-4	TRBV27	TGTGCCAGCAGTACCGGGACAGCTAATGAAAAACTGTTTTTT	CASSTGTANEKLFF
NA	NA	TRBJ1-3	TRBV7-9	TGTGCCAGCAGTGGGGGCATCAGAAACACCATATATTTT	CASSGGIRNTIYF